This entry describes one T cell receptor beta chain. This sample is drawn from a study of T cell changes during pregnancy in multiple sclerosis. The protocol was immunoSEQ multiplex PCR, while the TCRdb copy is restricted to in-frame clones and leaves out a portion. The data show about 40,000 clones, roughly 92% seen once. The CDR3 is made up of 11 amino acids. The germline V and J ends were trimmed by 8 bases and 3 bases, with 8 bases remaining between them. Germline CDR1 is SEHNR and CDR2 is FQNEAQ (reference sequence). This clonotype was obtained from a female donor with multiple sclerosis, enrolled in a pregnancy study. The V gene is TRBV7-9, the J gene TRBJ2-7; D is unclear. This sample comprised CD4+ T cells from peripheral blood mononuclear cells, obtained before pregnancy. CDR3 sequence: CASSASYEQYF. DNA for the CDR3: TGTGCCAGCTCAGCGAGCTACGAGCAGTACTTC.